Listed below are T cell receptor beta chains from one sample, sequenced in a study of shared clonotypes between healthy human individuals. Here immunoSEQ multiplex PCR was the method, and the copy in TCRdb shows in-frame clones only, minus some. Counted here are 950,000 to 1,200,000 clones, roughly 80% occurring once; the ten biggest clones make up roughly 0.9%. The sequenced sample was memory CD4+ T cells from PBMCs. These TCRs come from a man aged 18-30 years in good health. Some clones in this sample may be carry-over from other donors' samples. The CDR3 runs from the conserved cysteine through the conserved F or W. Each record gives: clone size, J gene, D gene, V gene, CDR3 protein, CDR3 DNA. The D gene is left open where the match is weak. Only part of the rows carry a size: once, few, many, or a class if the clone is expanded.

>.|TRBJ2-7|.|TRBV7-2
CASSLGGLQPYEQYF
TGTGCCAGCAGCTTAGGTGGACTACAACCGTACGAGCAGTACTTC
>.|TRBJ2-1|.|TRBV7-3
CASSLPPGEQFF
TGTGCCAGCAGCCTCCCCCCCGGTGAGCAGTTCTTC
>.|TRBJ2-1|TRBD2|TRBV4-2
CASSQGTSGKNEQFF
TGTGCCAGCAGCCAGGGGACTAGCGGGAAAAATGAGCAGTTCTTC
>.|TRBJ2-7|.|TRBV7-2
CASSRSGNYEQYF
TGTGCCAGCAGCCGTAGCGGCAACTACGAGCAGTACTTC
>many|TRBJ1-5|TRBD1|TRBV19
CASSISAGDRGYQPQHF
TGTGCCAGTAGTATATCGGCCGGGGACAGGGGGTATCAGCCCCAGCATTTT
>.|TRBJ1-4|.|TRBV5-8
CASSPGQRMIKKLFF
TGTGCCAGCAGCCCAGGACAGAGGATGATCAAAAAACTGTTTTTT
>once|TRBJ2-2|TRBD2|TRBV7-3
CASSLTPTSVTGELFF
TGTGCCAGCAGCTTAACGCCGACTAGCGTCACCGGGGAGCTGTTTTTT
>.|TRBJ2-1|TRBD2|TRBV9
CASSVGDEAGPLYNEQFF
TGTGCCAGCAGCGTAGGAGATGAAGCGGGACCACTCTACAATGAGCAGTTCTTC
>.|TRBJ2-7|TRBD1|TRBV2
CASRRQGALGEQYF
TGTGCCAGCAGAAGACAGGGGGCCCTTGGCGAGCAGTACTTC
>.|TRBJ2-7|.|TRBV28
CASSLANSGTLTYEQYF
TGTGCCAGCAGTTTAGCCAACTCCGGTACATTAACCTACGAGCAGTACTTC
>.|TRBJ2-5|.|TRBV11-3
CASSRTGGQETQYF
TGTGCCAGCAGCCGCACCGGGGGCCAAGAGACCCAGTACTTC
>.|TRBJ2-1|.|TRBV11-2
CASSLTQNSYNEQFF
TGTGCCAGCAGCCTAACACAAAACTCCTACAATGAGCAGTTCTTC
>.|TRBJ1-5|TRBD1|TRBV7-2
CASSPRQGNYPQHF
TGTGCCAGCAGCCCGAGACAGGGGAACTATCCCCAGCATTTT
>.|TRBJ2-7|.|TRBV10-3
CAISDRTDIYEQYF
TGTGCCATCAGTGACCGGACAGATATCTACGAGCAGTACTTC
>.|TRBJ1-1|TRBD1|TRBV27
CASSHNTGGRGYTEAFF
TGTGCCAGCAGTCACAATACAGGGGGCCGGGGGTACACTGAAGCTTTCTTT